The 25 T cell receptor beta chains presented below share a single source sample, sequenced in a study of blood T cell repertoires in COVID-19. Sequenced by immunoSEQ multiplex PCR; TCRdb stores in-frame clones only, minus some. Of some 97,000 clones listed, approximately 90% are singletons. What was sequenced was peripheral blood. The origin of the receptors is a man aged 55 to 70 with acute or convalescent COVID-19.

The chain uses TRBV30 and TRBJ2-2; D is undetermined. The CDR3 is 13 amino acids. Germline lookup yields CDR1 GTSNPN and CDR2 SVGIG (reference sequence). Trimming removed 1 base from V and 2 bases from J, with 5 bases in between. Here the CDR3 DNA reads TGTGCCTGGAGTGAAACAAACACCGGGGAGCTGTTTTTT. Its protein is CAWSETNTGELFF.

The V call is TRBV30, the J call TRBJ2-2; 7 bases fit TRBD1. CDR1 GTSNPN and CDR2 SVGIG come from the germline V gene (reference sequence). J lost 6 bases, V lost 3 bases, and 4 bases had no gene match. CDR3 length: 13 amino acids. The CDR3 DNA reads as TGTGCCTGGAGCACAGGGGACCCCGGGGAGCTGTTTTTT. It yields the protein CAWSTGDPGELFF.

This chain uses TRBV16 with TRBJ1-4, with 8 positions matching TRBD1. V shed 4 bases and J 5 bases; nucleotides not matched to a gene: 3. The CDR3 spans 14 residues. CDR1 is KGHSY, CDR2 FQNENV, per germline. Written as DNA, the CDR3 is TGTGCCAGCAGCCTAAGACAGGGGAATGAAAAACTGTTTTTT. It yields the protein CASSLRQGNEKLFF.

The V call is TRBV5-1, the J call TRBJ1-2; 10 bases align to TRBD1. The germline V gene has CDR1 SGHRS and CDR2 YFSETQ. The CDR3 consists of 15 residues. Trimming at V came to 3 bases and at J to 4 bases, leaving 6 bases not matched to a gene. CDR3 loop: CASSSGQGVTYGYTF. In DNA form, the CDR3 reads TGCGCCAGCAGCTCAGGACAGGGGGTGACCTATGGCTACACCTTC.

This sequence joins TRBV9 and TRBJ2-2, with 7 bases lining up with TRBD1. The CDR3 sequence is 15 residues long. Germline trimming cut 4 bases from V and 4 bases from J; bases unmatched to any gene: 7. Per the germline V gene, CDR1 is SGDLS and CDR2 is YYNGEE. DNA of the CDR3: TGTGCCAGCAGCTCACAGGGGCTAAGCACCGGGGAGCTGTTTTTT. Protein sequence: CASSSQGLSTGELFF.

The genes are TRBV6-2 or TRBV6-3 and TRBJ1-4; perhaps TRBD1 as D (5 bases). The CDR3 has 15 residues. Germline assignment: CDR1 MNHEY and CDR2 SVGEGT. Trimming cost V 6 bases and J 5 bases, with 16 bases left between them. In DNA, the CDR3 is TGTGCCAGCAGCCCTGCGGGGGGTAAGAATGAAAAACTGTTTTTT. The encoded protein is CASSPAGGKNEKLFF.

V is TRBV7-9 and J is TRBJ1-2; the match to TRBD1 covers 7 bases. The CDR3 has 16 residues. The V gene's germline CDR1 is SEHNR and CDR2 FQNEAQ (reference sequence). Trimming took 0 bases from V and 2 from J; bases not matched to a gene: 6. The CDR3 protein is CASSLAGTETNYGYTF. CDR3 DNA sequence: TGTGCCAGCAGCTTAGCCGGGACAGAAACGAACTATGGCTACACCTTC.

The rearrangement joins TRBV19 to TRBJ1-2; TRBD1 matches 9 bases. The trim removed 6 bases at V and 4 bases at J, leaving 9 bases unmatched. Germline values: CDR1 LNHDA, CDR2 SQIVND (reference sequence). This CDR3 region has 15 residues. The chain's CDR3 is CASSAGTGNFYGYTF. The CDR3 DNA sequence: TGTGCCAGTAGCGCCGGGACAGGGAATTTCTATGGCTACACCTTC.

This clone was picked up a small number of times. V gene TRBV11-2 combines with J gene TRBJ2-4, with 9 bases identical to TRBD1. Germline V gene lookup returns CDR1 SGHAT and CDR2 FQNNGV. V gave up 5 bases and J gave up 5 bases; unmatched junction bases: 7. This CDR3 contains 15 residues. The CDR3 loop reads CASSPGTGLENIQYF. CDR3 nucleotide sequence: TGTGCCAGCAGCCCCGGGACAGGGCTCGAAAACATTCAGTACTTC.

This chain joins TRBV28 and TRBJ1-2; maybe TRBD1 (5 bases). CDR3 length: 15 residues. Germline CDR1 MDHEN, CDR2 SYDVKM. V was cut by 7 bases and J by 4 bases, with 19 bases left in between. In DNA form, the CDR3 reads TGTGCCAGCATCGACGGGCCCAGAAGGGGCTATGGCTACACCTTC. Amino acid sequence: CASIDGPRRGYGYTF.

The rearrangement uses TRBV11-2 and TRBJ1-1; D is unclear. Germline lookup yields CDR1 SGHAT and CDR2 FQNNGV. The CDR3 runs to 12 residues. The V end was cut by 5 bases, the J end by 1 base, with 5 bases between. This CDR3 reads CASSLRNTEAFF. The CDR3 DNA follows: TGTGCCAGCAGCCTACGGAACACTGAAGCTTTCTTT.

V usage is TRBV5-8 and J usage is TRBJ1-5; 7 nucleotides align to TRBD1. Germline CDR1 and CDR2: SGHTS and YDEGEE. CDR3 length equals 17 residues. V lost 0 bases to trimming and J lost 7 bases; unmatched junction nucleotides: 13. The CDR3, as DNA: TGTGCCAGCAGCTTGGCCCTGTCTGAGGGGGCAGGGCAGCCCCAGCATTTT. Encoded protein: CASSLALSEGAGQPQHF. Combining the CDR3 with reference TRBV5-8 and TRBJ1-5 gives the whole variable domain EAGVTQSPTHLIKTRGQQATLRCSPISGHTSVYWYQQALGLGLQFLLWYDEGEERNRGNFPPRFSGRQFPNYSSELNVNALELEDSALYLCASSLALSEGAGQPQHFGDGTRLSIL.

The gene calls are TRBV5-1 and TRBJ1-3; D is perhaps TRBD1 (5 bases). Per germline, CDR1 SGHRS and CDR2 YFSETQ. CDR3 length equals 14 residues. V lost 4 bases and J lost 7, with 15 bases in between. The CDR3 coding sequence is TGCGCCAGCAGCCTTTCAGGGTCTTGGAACACCATATATTTT. It codes for CASSLSGSWNTIYF. The complete variable domain, with remaining parts taken from reference TRBV5-1 and TRBJ1-3, reads KAGVTQTPRYLIKTRGQQVTLSCSPISGHRSVSWYQQTPGQGLQFLFEYFSETQRNKGNFPGRFSGRQFSNSRSEMNVSTLELGDSALYLCASSLSGSWNTIYFGEGSWLTVV.

J is TRBJ2-1 and V is TRBV19; 12 bases line up with TRBD2. V trimming: 2 bases; J trimming: 0 bases; junction bases outside the gene matches: 11. Germline loops: CDR1 LNHDA, CDR2 SQIVND (reference sequence). This CDR3 comprises 20 residues. This CDR3 reads CASSIRGGLAGSSSYNEQFF. The CDR3 DNA follows: TGTGCCAGTAGTATACGGGGGGGACTAGCGGGTTCGAGCTCCTACAATGAGCAGTTCTTC.

This clone was seen a handful of times. V and J are TRBV10-3 and TRBJ2-2, with 7 bases fitting TRBD1. The germline V gene has CDR1 ENHRY and CDR2 SYGVKD. The CDR3 runs to 14 residues. V lost 6 bases to trimming and J lost 4 bases; unmatched junction nucleotides: 5. The CDR3 DNA is TGTGCCATCAGCGGGACAGCTCCCACCGGGGAGCTGTTTTTT. It encodes CAISGTAPTGELFF.

The chain links TRBV27 to TRBJ1-1, with D perhaps matching TRBD1 (5 bases). CDR1 and CDR2 from the germline V gene are MNHEY and SMNVEV (reference sequence). Trimming pared 1 base from V and 2 bases from J, leaving 14 bases between. CDR3 length: 16 amino acids. CDR3 in DNA: TGTGCCAGCAGTTTATGGGTCGGGGGGGGTAACACTGAAGCTTTCTTT. Protein: CASSLWVGGGNTEAFF.

The chain has TRBV19 and TRBJ1-2; TRBD1 matches at 8 bases. The CDR3 extends over 14 amino acids. The V gene end was trimmed by 6 bases and the J gene end by 4 bases; junction bases not matched to a gene: 7. The germline V gene has CDR1 LNHDA and CDR2 SQIVND (reference sequence). Here the CDR3 reads CASRRQGRGYGYTF. The CDR3 DNA follows: TGTGCCAGTAGACGACAGGGGAGGGGCTATGGCTACACCTTC. Looking up the rest from reference TRBV19 and TRBJ1-2 gives the full variable domain: DGGITQSPKYLFRKEGQNVTLSCEQNLNHDAMYWYRQDPGQGLRLIYYSQIVNDFQKGDIAEGYSVSREKKESFPLTVTSAQKNPTAFYLCASRRQGRGYGYTFGSGTRLTVV.

The V and J genes are TRBV19 and TRBJ2-2; 8 nucleotides match TRBD1. J lost 6 bases, V lost 4 bases, and 7 bases had no gene match. Germline lookup yields CDR1 LNHDA and CDR2 SQIVND (reference sequence). The CDR3 totals 15 residues. The CDR3 nucleotides read TGTGCCAGTAGTACAGGGACAGGAGTCGCCGGGGAGCTGTTTTTT. Translating gives CASSTGTGVAGELFF.

This chain's CDR3 is CASSLDLRYEQYF. As DNA, the CDR3 is TGTGCCAGCAGCTTAGATTTGAGATACGAGCAGTACTTC. This rearrangement joins TRBV11-2 to TRBJ2-7; D unresolved. V dropped 0 bases and J dropped 4 bases, with 7 bases sitting between them. Germline values: CDR1 SGHAT, CDR2 FQNNGV. CDR3 length: 13 residues.

This chain links TRBV30 with TRBJ2-7, with a possible D match to TRBD2 (6 bases). Germline V CDR1 and CDR2: GTSNPN, SVGIG (reference sequence). The ends were cut back, 0 bases at V and 3 bases at J, with 12 bases in the middle. CDR3 length equals 14 residues. CDR3 loop: CAWSVPGGGYEQYF. The CDR3 region has the DNA TGTGCCTGGAGTGTACCTGGGGGAGGCTACGAGCAGTACTTC.

This rearrangement joins TRBV27 to TRBJ2-3; TRBD2 matches 10 bases. The CDR3 is 15 amino acids. The junction had 5 bases not matched to a gene; V was cut back by 6 bases and J by 2 bases. Germline V CDR1 and CDR2: MNHEY, SMNVEV (reference sequence). The CDR3 coding sequence is TGTGCCAGCAGAACCGGGACTAGCGTCACAGATACGCAGTATTTT. Its translation: CASRTGTSVTDTQYF.

This clone has more than one count but fewer than ten. J is TRBJ2-1 and V is TRBV19, with 13 nucleotides matching TRBD2. The CDR3 contains 16 residues. J was trimmed by 8 bases and V by 6 bases; bases with no gene match: 10. Germline CDR1 reads LNHDA; CDR2 reads SQIVND (reference sequence). CDR3 loop: CASSPVRTSGSYEQFF. The DNA for the CDR3 is TGTGCCAGTAGCCCCGTCCGGACTAGCGGGAGCTATGAGCAGTTCTTC.

V usage is TRBV28 and J usage is TRBJ1-5, with D perhaps matching TRBD1 (6 bases). The CDR3 contains 15 residues. Germline assignment: CDR1 MDHEN and CDR2 SYDVKM. The V end lost 3 bases, the J end lost 7 bases, and 16 bases lay between the germline ends. CDR3 in DNA: TGTGCCAGCAGTTTCGGTGCAGGGGTCACACAGCCCCAGCATTTT. Translating gives CASSFGAGVTQPQHF.

This clone was recorded a few times. The rearrangement links TRBV6-4 to TRBJ2-1; D might be TRBD2 (6 bases). The CDR3 loop spans 13 amino acids. Trimming removed 5 bases from V and 8 bases from J, with 13 bases in between. Germline V gene lookup returns CDR1 MRHNA and CDR2 SNTAGT. The CDR3 loop reads CASSLEGGYEQFF. CDR3 DNA: TGTGCCAGCAGTCTGGAGGGTGGGTATGAGCAGTTCTTC.

The chain links TRBV19 to TRBJ1-4; 7 bases are shared with TRBD1. The CDR3 loop spans 16 amino acids. V was pared by 7 bases and J by 3 bases, with 11 bases of the junction left unmatched. Looked up from germline, CDR1 is LNHDA and CDR2 is SQIVND (reference sequence). Written as DNA, the CDR3 is TGTGCCAGTACCAAAAGGGGGCCCCGGGCTAATGAAAAACTGTTTTTT. It yields the protein CASTKRGPRANEKLFF.